This is a list of T cell receptor beta chains from one sample in a study of blood T cells in healthy people across ages. Using its own MiXCR run on the 5' RACE reads, TCRdb lists one record per CDR3 protein. Found here are approximately 880,000 distinct CDR3 sequences, 40% to 60% of them singletons; the top ten hold 13%. Sample: blood. These TCRs come from a man aged 30 to 45 in good health. The CDR3 runs from the conserved cysteine through the conserved F or W. D genes are given only for firm matches. Not every row has a clone size; where given, it reads once, few, many or a size class.

TRBJ2-4 NA TRBV6-6 NA 17 TGTGCCAGCACCGACTCGTCCAGGGGTATAGCCAAAAACATTCAGTACTTC CASTDSSRGIAKNIQYF
TRBJ2-3 NA TRBV7-9 TRBD2 15 TGTGCCAGCAACTTCCCAGCGGGGGGGGCAGATACGCAGTATTTT CASNFPAGGADTQYF
TRBJ1-2 many TRBV10-3 TRBD1 16 TGTGCCATCAGTGGGACCGGACAGGGTCCTAGTTATGGCTACACCTTC CAISGTGQGPSYGYTF
TRBJ2-1 few TRBV5-1 TRBD1 15 TGCGCCAGCAGCGGACAGGGAATCCCAGCCAATGAGCAGTTCTTC CASSGQGIPANEQFF
TRBJ2-3 NA TRBV3-1 NA 17 TGTGCCAGCAGCCATCCGATAGGGGGGACTAGCACAGATACGCAGTATTTT CASSHPIGGTSTDTQYF
TRBJ2-1 once TRBV29-1 NA 14 TGCAGCGTTGAAGTCCCAGGAACTGAAGAGACCCAGTTCTTC CSVEVPGTEETQFF
TRBJ2-3 NA TRBV9 TRBD2 14 TGTGCCAGCAGCCCACGGACTAGCATCGATACGCAGTATTTT CASSPRTSIDTQYF
TRBJ1-6 NA TRBV20-1 NA 14 TGCAGTGCTAGTTGGCAGAGAGATAATTCACCCCTCCACTTT CSASWQRDNSPLHF
TRBJ1-2 few TRBV25-1 NA 13 TGTGCCAGCAGTGGGGCCGGGGTCTATGGCTACACCTTC CASSGAGVYGYTF
TRBJ1-6 NA TRBV7-2 NA 13 TGTGCCAGCAGCTCAGGACAGCCGCCACCCCTCCACTTT CASSSGQPPPLHF
TRBJ2-7 few TRBV20-1 TRBD2 14 TGCAGTGCGCTACTAGCGGGGGGGCCTCACGAGCAGTACTTC CSALLAGGPHEQYF
TRBJ2-1 NA TRBV20-1 NA 14 TGCAGTGCGAAACAGGGACCCAATAACAATGAGCAGTTCTTC CSAKQGPNNNEQFF
TRBJ1-1 NA TRBV5-1 NA 15 TGCGCCAGCAGCTTGTTGAATGATGCGGGCACTGAAGCTTTCTTT CASSLLNDAGTEAFF
TRBJ2-7 NA TRBV15 NA 14 TGTGCCACCAGCAGAGATTTTGGCTCATACGAGCAGTACTTC CATSRDFGSYEQYF
TRBJ2-5 NA TRBV5-1 TRBD2 17 TGCGCCAGCAGCTTTGGACTAGCGGTCCAGGAGGGAGAGACCCAGTACTTC CASSFGLAVQEGETQYF
TRBJ1-1 few TRBV5-6 TRBD1 16 TGTGCCAGCAGCCCGACAGGGGGGCCTTGGTACACTGAAGCTTTCTTT CASSPTGGPWYTEAFF
TRBJ2-7 NA TRBV5-5 NA 14 TGTGCCAGCAGCACGGGACGTAGCTCCTACGAGCAGTACTTC CASSTGRSSYEQYF
TRBJ2-7 NA TRBV27 TRBD2 16 TGTGCCAGCAGTTTGCGTTCCGGGCTAGCGGACTACGAGCAGTACTTC CASSLRSGLADYEQYF
TRBJ2-7 NA TRBV6-6 NA 13 TGTGCCAGCACAGTCCAAGTTTTTCAGGAGCAGTACTTC CASTVQVFQEQYF
TRBJ2-3 many TRBV28 TRBD2 15 TGTGCCAGCAGTTCCCTAGCGGGGGGGGAAGATACGCAGTATTTT CASSSLAGGEDTQYF
TRBJ2-3 NA TRBV7-2 NA 15 TGTGCCAGCAGCTTAGGTACTAGAGGCACAGATACGCAGTATTTT CASSLGTRGTDTQYF
TRBJ1-5 few TRBV7-8 TRBD1 15 TGTGCCAGCAGCGACCAACCAGGGGGGAATCAGCCCCAGCATTTT CASSDQPGGNQPQHF
TRBJ2-1 NA TRBV7-2 NA 14 TGTGCCAGCAGCCTCTCGGCACAGACAAATGAGCAGTTCTTC CASSLSAQTNEQFF
TRBJ2-7 NA TRBV9 NA 16 TGTGCCAGCAGCGTAGGTTCGGAGAGCTCCTACAATGAGCAGTACTTC CASSVGSESSYNEQYF
TRBJ2-4 few TRBV20-1 NA 14 TGCAGTGCTAGCCCACAGTTAGCCAAAAACATTCAGTACTTC CSASPQLAKNIQYF